These 25 T cell receptor beta chains came from one sample sequenced in a study of cytomegalovirus exposure and HLA in healthy donors. Primers included in the PCR were 60 Vbeta and 13 Jbeta primers. The method was immunoSEQ multiplex PCR; TCRdb's version includes in-frame clones alone and lacks a portion of them. In the table there are 120,000 to 150,000 clones, approximately 80% of which are singletons. Specimen: PBMCs. Receptors originate from a man in his forties or fifties in good health and CMV-seronegative.

This CDR3 is CASSTPSGASTDTQYF. The CDR3 DNA reads TGTGCCAGCAGTACTCCTTCAGGGGCAAGCACAGATACGCAGTATTTT. This chain connects TRBV28 to TRBJ2-3; tentative D call: TRBD1 (6 bases). V was cut by 5 bases and J by 0 bases, with 15 bases left in between. The germline gives CDR1 MDHEN, CDR2 SYDVKM. The CDR3 spans 16 residues.

The chain uses TRBV6-4 and TRBJ2-2; D is unresolved. V gave up 7 bases and J gave up 0 bases, with 9 bases separating them. Germline V lookup: CDR1 MRHNA, CDR2 SNTAGT. The CDR3 runs 14 residues. The CDR3 loop is CASKRSSNTGELFF. DNA for the CDR3: TGTGCCAGCAAAAGGAGCTCGAACACCGGGGAGCTGTTTTTT.

The chain joins TRBV9 to TRBJ2-5, with a weak D call TRBD2 (7 bases). CDR1 and CDR2 (germline): SGDLS, YYNGEE. The CDR3 sequence is 17 residues long. The ends were cut back, 0 bases at V and 2 bases at J, with 17 bases in the middle. The DNA for the CDR3 is TGTGCCAGCAGCGTAGGGGAGGGGGGGATAAAACAAGAGACCCAGTACTTC. Protein: CASSVGEGGIKQETQYF.

The chain carries TRBV29-1 and TRBJ2-1, with D possibly being TRBD2 (6 bases). V was shortened by 0 bases and J by 0 bases, with 18 bases between the two germline ends. This CDR3 has 18 residues. Germline loops: CDR1 SQVTM, CDR2 ANQGSEA. CDR3 loop: CSVEDPLGGGTSYNEQFF. The CDR3 DNA sequence: TGCAGCGTTGAAGACCCTCTCGGGGGTGGAACCTCCTACAATGAGCAGTTCTTC.

The rearrangement uses TRBV11-3 and TRBJ2-1; a possible D gene is TRBD1 (5 bases). The germline gives CDR1 SGHNT, CDR2 YENEEA. This CDR3 has 14 amino acids. V lost 1 base and J 2 bases, leaving 6 bases between the germline ends. The CDR3 DNA reads as TGTGCCAGCAGCTTAGGACAGCCCTACAATGAGCAGTTCTTC. The encoded protein is CASSLGQPYNEQFF.

The chain links TRBV7-6 to TRBJ2-4, with TRBD1 as a possible D gene (6 bases). V lost 0 bases to trimming and J lost 3 bases, with 12 bases between them. Per the germline V gene, CDR1 is SGHVS and CDR2 is FNYEAQ. The CDR3 spans 16 residues. The CDR3 DNA sequence: TGTGCCAGCAGCTTAGCAATCTCAGGGGTCAAAAACATTCAGTACTTC. Protein: CASSLAISGVKNIQYF.

Remarks on this clone: Sequence at one end of the junction differs from germline and may be a read error. V is TRBV7-9 and J is TRBJ2-3; 11 positions match TRBD2. CDR1 and CDR2 from the germline V gene are SEHNR and FQNEAQ (reference sequence). The CDR3 consists of 16 residues. CDR3 protein: CSSSSLGLAGFDTQYF. The CDR3 DNA follows: TGTTCCAGCAGCTCCCTCGGACTAGCGGGTTTTGATACGCAGTATTTT.

This clone turned up a few times. This chain joins TRBV6-5 and TRBJ2-7; 8 bases map to TRBD2. V shed 10 bases, J shed 6 bases, and the junction held 14 bases outside the gene matches. The germline V gene encodes CDR1 MNHEY and CDR2 SVGAGI. The CDR3 is 14 amino acids. The CDR3 here is CATDPGTRGREQYF. In DNA form, the CDR3 reads TGTGCCACCGATCCCGGGACTAGGGGTCGCGAGCAGTACTTC.

The chain uses TRBV7-3 and TRBJ2-7, with D perhaps matching TRBD2 (6 bases). This CDR3 has 15 amino acids. CDR1 is SGHTA and CDR2 is FQGTGA in the germline V gene. The V end was cut by 3 bases, the J end by 1 base, with 13 bases between. The DNA for the CDR3 is TGTGCCAGCAGCTTGGGGCGGGGCCAATCCTACGAGCAGTACTTC. The encoded protein is CASSLGRGQSYEQYF. Full variable domain (missing parts from reference TRBV7-3 and TRBJ2-7): GAGVSQTPSNKVTEKGKYVELRCDPISGHTALYWYRQSLGQGPEFLIYFQGTGAADDSGLPNDRFFAVRPEGSVSTLKIQRTERGDSAVYLCASSLGRGQSYEQYFGPGTRLTVT.

The chain carries TRBV19 and TRBJ1-2; 7 bases are a match to TRBD1. Germline CDR1 LNHDA, CDR2 SQIVND (reference sequence). The V gene end was trimmed by 8 bases and the J gene end by 6 bases; junction bases not matched to a gene: 15. The CDR3 length is 15 residues. The chain's CDR3 is CASGRPGQTRDGYTF. In nucleotides, the CDR3 is TGTGCCAGTGGCCGACCGGGACAGACCCGGGATGGCTACACCTTC. Using reference TRBV19 and TRBJ1-2 for the parts outside the CDR3, the full variable domain is DGGITQSPKYLFRKEGQNVTLSCEQNLNHDAMYWYRQDPGQGLRLIYYSQIVNDFQKGDIAEGYSVSREKKESFPLTVTSAQKNPTAFYLCASGRPGQTRDGYTFGSGTRLTVV.

This clone came up a few times. This chain links TRBV19 with TRBJ2-7; TRBD2 matches 10 bases. CDR1 is LNHDA and CDR2 is SQIVND in the germline V gene (reference sequence). J was trimmed by 4 bases and V by 2 bases; bases with no gene match: 5. The CDR3 covers 15 residues. CDR3 region: CASSILSSGSYEQYF. As DNA, the CDR3 is TGTGCCAGTAGTATATTGTCTAGCGGGAGTTACGAGCAGTACTTC.

The gene calls are TRBV4-2 and TRBJ2-3; D perhaps matches TRBD2 (5 bases). V shed 7 bases and J shed 2 bases, with 19 bases lying between them. This CDR3 has 16 amino acids. The germline V gene has CDR1 LGHNA and CDR2 YNFKEQ. The CDR3 DNA is TGTGCCAGCAATTATCTCGGTCGTAGCGACACAGATACGCAGTATTTT. Protein sequence: CASNYLGRSDTDTQYF.

The chain is built from TRBV5-4 and TRBJ2-1, with 12 bases matching TRBD2. V was clipped by 3 bases and J by 7 bases; unmatched bases: 5. Germline loops: CDR1 SGHNT, CDR2 YYREEE (reference sequence). The CDR3 has 15 residues. CDR3 residues: CASSWGTSGQNEQFF. The CDR3 bases are TGTGCCAGCAGCTGGGGGACTAGCGGGCAGAATGAGCAGTTCTTC.

The chain employs TRBV7-7 and TRBJ2-5; 9 nucleotides match TRBD1. The V gene's germline CDR1 is SSHAT and CDR2 FNYEAQ (reference sequence). The V gene end was trimmed by 1 base and the J gene end by 5 bases; junction bases not matched to a gene: 8. CDR3 length: 16 amino acids. The chain's CDR3 is CASSLGGQGGAETQYF. As DNA, the CDR3 is TGTGCCAGCAGCTTAGGGGGACAGGGCGGCGCCGAGACCCAGTACTTC.

V is TRBV7-8 and J is TRBJ2-5, with D possibly matching TRBD1 (6 bases). This CDR3 is 11 amino acids long. Germline CDR1 reads SGHVS; CDR2 reads FQNEAQ. Trimming left V 5 bases short and J 11 bases short, with 12 bases between. CDR3 loop: CASSQTGLQYF. The CDR3 DNA follows: TGTGCCAGCAGCCAGACAGGCCTACAGTACTTC.

This chain links TRBV28 with TRBJ2-5, with TRBD2 matching 12 bases. The CDR3 consists of 16 residues. Germline V gene lookup returns CDR1 MDHEN and CDR2 SYDVKM. The J segment lost 5 bases and the V segment lost 6 bases, leaving 10 bases of the junction unmatched. CDR3 loop: CASSPGLAGFRETQYF. The CDR3 coding sequence is TGTGCCAGCAGCCCCGGACTAGCGGGGTTCAGGGAGACCCAGTACTTC.

The table lists this clone with a few counts. The CDR3 is CASSAYYEQYF. CDR3 in DNA: TGTGCCAGCAGTGCCTATTACGAGCAGTACTTC. The chain is built from TRBV6-6 and TRBJ2-7; D is unclear. V was pared by 5 bases and J by 4 bases, with 6 bases between. Germline CDR1 reads MNHNY; CDR2 reads SVGAGI (reference sequence). This CDR3 is 11 amino acids long.

This rearrangement joins TRBV28 to TRBJ1-5, with TRBD1 matching 9 bases. Germline assignment: CDR1 MDHEN and CDR2 SYDVKM. The CDR3 sequence is 13 residues long. After removal of 6 bases from V and 7 bases from J, the junction contained 4 bases not matched to a gene. The CDR3 DNA sequence: TGTGCCAGCAGCACAGGGGGCGGACAGCCCCAGCATTTT. Its translation is CASSTGGGQPQHF.

J is TRBJ1-2 and V is TRBV28; possible D gene TRBD1, 6 bases. CDR1 and CDR2 (germline): MDHEN, SYDVKM. The V and J ends lost 6 bases and 5 bases respectively, with 19 bases between them. This CDR3 comprises 15 residues. This CDR3 reads CASSSDSLGKYGYTF. The CDR3 nucleotides are TGTGCCAGCAGCTCGGACAGCTTAGGCAAATATGGCTACACCTTC.

This clone was counted a single time. The chain links TRBV4-1 to TRBJ2-5, with 8 bases aligning to TRBD2. V shed 6 bases, J shed 3 bases, and the junction held 3 bases outside the gene matches. The CDR3 covers 13 residues. CDR1 is MGHRA, CDR2 YSYEKL, per germline. The CDR3 loop reads CASRRAGEETQYF. The DNA of the CDR3 is TGCGCCAGCAGGCGAGCGGGGGAAGAGACCCAGTACTTC.

This clone has a single count. The chain couples TRBV30 to TRBJ2-1; TRBD2 aligns across 10 bases. V was clipped by 3 bases and J by 15 bases; unmatched bases: 11. The CDR3 is 13 residues long. CDR1 is GTSNPN and CDR2 is SVGIG in the germline V gene (reference sequence). CDR3 sequence reads: CAWRGTDSSGGFF. CDR3 in DNA: TGTGCCTGGAGAGGGACGGACTCTAGCGGGGGGTTCTTC.

This clone has only a few counts. The CDR3 region has the DNA TGCGCCAGCAGTCCATCTTTAGCGGGCCCTAGCACAGATACGCAGTATTTT. Encoded protein: CASSPSLAGPSTDTQYF. The gene calls are TRBV5-1 and TRBJ2-3, with 7 positions matching TRBD2. CDR3 length: 17 residues. The junction had 12 bases not matched to a gene; V was cut back by 5 bases and J by 0 bases. Per the germline V gene, CDR1 is SGHRS and CDR2 is YFSETQ.

This chain uses TRBV27 with TRBJ2-3; 10 positions match TRBD2. The V gene's germline CDR1 is MNHEY and CDR2 SMNVEV (reference sequence). The CDR3 length is 17 residues. With V trimmed by 0 bases and J by 2 bases, 5 bases remained unmatched. Here the CDR3 reads CASSLSASGGLTDTQYF. DNA for the CDR3: TGTGCCAGCAGTTTATCGGCTAGCGGGGGACTCACAGATACGCAGTATTTT.

This sequence joins TRBV6-6 and TRBJ2-7; TRBD2 aligns across 11 bases. Losses at the gene ends were 7 bases for V and 5 bases for J; bases not matched to a gene: 10. This CDR3 is built from 15 residues. In germline, CDR1 is MNHNY, CDR2 SVGAGI (reference sequence). The CDR3 spells CASTLASGGINEQYF. CDR3 in DNA: TGTGCCAGCACCCTTGCTAGCGGGGGGATTAACGAGCAGTACTTC.

The sample holds a few counts of this clone. The gene calls are TRBV4-1 and TRBJ2-1; 11 nucleotides line up with TRBD2. The V segment lost 4 bases and the J segment 5 bases; nucleotides outside the gene matches: 4. Germline CDR1 reads MGHRA; CDR2 reads YSYEKL. The CDR3 covers 15 residues. The CDR3, as DNA: TGCGCCAGCAGCCTAGCGGGGGGGCCGAACAATGAGCAGTTCTTC. As protein: CASSLAGGPNNEQFF.